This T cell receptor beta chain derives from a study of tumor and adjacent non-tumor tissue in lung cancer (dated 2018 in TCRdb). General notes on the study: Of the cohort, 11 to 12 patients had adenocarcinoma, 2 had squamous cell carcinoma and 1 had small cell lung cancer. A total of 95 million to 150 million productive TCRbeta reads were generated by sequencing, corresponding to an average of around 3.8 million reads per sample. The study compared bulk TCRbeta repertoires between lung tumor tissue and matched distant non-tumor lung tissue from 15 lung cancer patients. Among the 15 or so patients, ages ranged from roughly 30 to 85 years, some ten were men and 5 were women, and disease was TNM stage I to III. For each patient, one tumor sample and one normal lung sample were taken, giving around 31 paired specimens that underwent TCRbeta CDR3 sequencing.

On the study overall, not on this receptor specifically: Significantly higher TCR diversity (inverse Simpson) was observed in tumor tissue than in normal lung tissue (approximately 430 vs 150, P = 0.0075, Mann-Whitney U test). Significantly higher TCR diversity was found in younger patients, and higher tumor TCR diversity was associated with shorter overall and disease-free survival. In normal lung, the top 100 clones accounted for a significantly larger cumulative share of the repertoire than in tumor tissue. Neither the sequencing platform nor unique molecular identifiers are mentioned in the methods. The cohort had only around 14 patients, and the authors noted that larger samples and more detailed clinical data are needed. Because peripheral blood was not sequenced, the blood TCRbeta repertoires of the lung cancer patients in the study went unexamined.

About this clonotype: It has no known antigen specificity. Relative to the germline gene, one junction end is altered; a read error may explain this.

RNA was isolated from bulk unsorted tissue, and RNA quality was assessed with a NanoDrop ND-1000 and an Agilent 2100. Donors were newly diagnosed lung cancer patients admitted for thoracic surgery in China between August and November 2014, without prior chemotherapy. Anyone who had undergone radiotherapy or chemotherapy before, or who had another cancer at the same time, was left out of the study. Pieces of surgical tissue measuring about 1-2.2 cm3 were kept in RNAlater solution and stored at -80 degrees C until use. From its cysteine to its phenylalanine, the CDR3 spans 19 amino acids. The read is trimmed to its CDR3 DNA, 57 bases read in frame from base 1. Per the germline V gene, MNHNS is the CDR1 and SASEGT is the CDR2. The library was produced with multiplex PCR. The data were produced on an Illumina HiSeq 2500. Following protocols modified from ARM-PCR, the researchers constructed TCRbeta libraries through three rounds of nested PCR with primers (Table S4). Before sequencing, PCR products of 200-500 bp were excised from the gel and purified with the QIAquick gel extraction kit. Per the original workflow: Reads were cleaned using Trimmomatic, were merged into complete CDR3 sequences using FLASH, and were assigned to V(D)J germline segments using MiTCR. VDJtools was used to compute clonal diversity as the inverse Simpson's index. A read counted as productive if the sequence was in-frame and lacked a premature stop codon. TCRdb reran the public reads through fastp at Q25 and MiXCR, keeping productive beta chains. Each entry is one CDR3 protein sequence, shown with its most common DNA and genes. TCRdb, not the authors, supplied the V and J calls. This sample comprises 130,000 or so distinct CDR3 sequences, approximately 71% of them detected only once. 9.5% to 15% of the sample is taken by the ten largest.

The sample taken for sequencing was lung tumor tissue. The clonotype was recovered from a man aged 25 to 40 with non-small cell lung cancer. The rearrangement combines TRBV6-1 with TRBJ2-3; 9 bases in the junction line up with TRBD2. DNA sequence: TGTGTCAGCAGTCGACAGATGGGGGCGGGGGGGCAAAACACAGATATGCAGTATTTT. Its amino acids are CVSSRQMGAGGQNTDMQYF.